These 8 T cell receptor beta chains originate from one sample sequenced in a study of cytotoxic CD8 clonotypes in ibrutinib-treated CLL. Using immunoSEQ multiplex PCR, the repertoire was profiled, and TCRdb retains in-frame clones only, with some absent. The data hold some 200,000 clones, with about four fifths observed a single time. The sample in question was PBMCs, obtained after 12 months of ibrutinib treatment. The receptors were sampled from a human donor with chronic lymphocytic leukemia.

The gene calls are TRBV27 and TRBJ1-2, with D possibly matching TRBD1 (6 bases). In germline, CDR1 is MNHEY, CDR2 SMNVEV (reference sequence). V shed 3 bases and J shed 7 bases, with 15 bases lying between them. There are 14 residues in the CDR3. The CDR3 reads CASSLGASGVGYTF. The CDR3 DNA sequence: TGTGCCAGCAGTTTGGGGGCTTCGGGGGTTGGCTACACCTTC.

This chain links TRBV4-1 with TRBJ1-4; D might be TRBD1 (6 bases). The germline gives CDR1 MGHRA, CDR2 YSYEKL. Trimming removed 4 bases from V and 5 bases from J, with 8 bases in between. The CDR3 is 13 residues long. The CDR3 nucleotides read TGCGCCAGCAGCCGGACAGCAAATGAAAAACTGTTTTTT. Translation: CASSRTANEKLFF.

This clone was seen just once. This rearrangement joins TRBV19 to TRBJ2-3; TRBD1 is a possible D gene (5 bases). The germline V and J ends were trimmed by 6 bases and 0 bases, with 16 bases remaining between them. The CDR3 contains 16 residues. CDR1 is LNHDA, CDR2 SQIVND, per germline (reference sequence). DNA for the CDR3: TGTGCCAGTAGACCCGACAGATTTACTAGCACAGATACGCAGTATTTT. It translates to CASRPDRFTSTDTQYF.

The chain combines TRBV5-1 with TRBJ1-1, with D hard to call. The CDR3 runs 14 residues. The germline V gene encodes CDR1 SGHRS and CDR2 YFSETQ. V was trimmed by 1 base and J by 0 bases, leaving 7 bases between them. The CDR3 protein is CASSLLSLNTEAFF. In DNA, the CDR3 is TGCGCCAGCAGCTTGCTTTCTTTGAACACTGAAGCTTTCTTT.

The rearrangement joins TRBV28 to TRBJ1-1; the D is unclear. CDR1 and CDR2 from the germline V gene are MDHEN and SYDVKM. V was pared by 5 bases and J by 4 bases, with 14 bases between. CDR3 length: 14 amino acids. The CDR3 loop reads CASSISRASTEAFF. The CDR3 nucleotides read TGTGCCAGCAGTATTTCAAGGGCTAGCACTGAAGCTTTCTTT.

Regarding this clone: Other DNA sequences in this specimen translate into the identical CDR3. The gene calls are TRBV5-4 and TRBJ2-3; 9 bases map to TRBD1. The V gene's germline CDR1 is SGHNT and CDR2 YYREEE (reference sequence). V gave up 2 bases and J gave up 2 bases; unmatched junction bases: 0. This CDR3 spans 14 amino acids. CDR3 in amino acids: CASSLQGATDTQYF. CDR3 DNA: TGTGCCAGCAGCTTACAGGGGGCCACAGATACGCAGTATTTT.

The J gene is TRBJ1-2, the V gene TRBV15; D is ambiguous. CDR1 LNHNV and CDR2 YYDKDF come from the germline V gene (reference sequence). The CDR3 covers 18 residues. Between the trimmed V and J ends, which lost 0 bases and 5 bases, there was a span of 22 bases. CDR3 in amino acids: CATSRDPSHHLHTYGYTF. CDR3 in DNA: TGTGCCACCAGCAGAGATCCATCTCACCACCTTCACACTTATGGCTACACCTTC.

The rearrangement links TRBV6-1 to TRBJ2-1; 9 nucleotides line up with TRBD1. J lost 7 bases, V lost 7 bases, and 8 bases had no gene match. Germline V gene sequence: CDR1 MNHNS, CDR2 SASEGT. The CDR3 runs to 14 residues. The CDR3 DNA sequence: TGTGCCAGCACAAACAGGGGGCGCGGGAATGAGCAGTTCTTC. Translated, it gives CASTNRGRGNEQFF.